These 4 T cell receptor beta chains came from one sample sequenced in a study of early T cells in non-severe SARS-CoV-2 infection. TCRdb called the 5' RACE reads again in MiXCR, with one record for every CDR3 protein. Of some 97,000 distinct CDR3 sequences listed, about 10% were seen once; the top ten hold roughly 4.8%. Sequenced here: whole blood, sampled at baseline. The receptors were sampled from an adult who was a healthcare worker with PCR-confirmed SARS-CoV-2 infection or an uninfected control (not recorded which).

The genes are TRBV12-3 or TRBV12-4 and TRBJ2-2, with a possible D match to TRBD1 (5 bases). The CDR3 length is 16 residues. V was cut by 6 bases and J by 0 bases, with 14 bases left in between. CDR3 loop: CASRNRLGSNTGELFF. CDR3 nucleotide sequence: TGTGCCAGCAGAAACAGGCTCGGCTCGAACACCGGGGAGCTGTTTTTT.

This clonotype showed up many times. This chain joins TRBV7-9 and TRBJ1-2; D unresolved. CDR3 length: 16 amino acids. V shed 1 base and J shed 2 bases, with 14 bases lying between them. Germline V gene lookup returns CDR1 SEHNR and CDR2 FQNEAQ (reference sequence). In DNA, the CDR3 is TGTGCCAGCAGCTTAGTTTTATACGGGGAGAACTATGGCTACACCTTC. Translated: CASSLVLYGENYGYTF.

The rearrangement links TRBV4-1 to TRBJ1-1; 8 bases agree with TRBD1. The CDR3 extends over 13 amino acids. Germline-derived CDR1 and CDR2 are MGHRA and YSYEKL. V lost 6 bases and J lost 5; bases outside the gene matches: 5. As DNA, the CDR3 is TGCGCCAGCAGGCAAACAGGGGGAACTGAAGCTTTCTTT. Translating gives CASRQTGGTEAFF.

This clonotype was seen a few times. The chain links TRBV27 to TRBJ2-5; D is tentatively TRBD1 or TRBD2 (6 bases each). The V and J ends lost 3 bases and 5 bases respectively, with 13 bases between them. The CDR3 length is 14 residues. Germline V gene sequence: CDR1 MNHEY, CDR2 SMNVEV (reference sequence). The CDR3 DNA reads TGTGCCAGCAGTTTTGGGGGGCTTTGGGAGACCCAGTACTTC. Protein product: CASSFGGLWETQYF.